Listed below are T cell receptor beta chains from one sample, sequenced in a study of blood T cell repertoires in COVID-19. The method was immunoSEQ multiplex PCR; TCRdb's version includes in-frame clones alone and lacks a portion of them. The table includes under 200,000 clones, about 80% detected once. What was sequenced was peripheral blood. The receptor source for this set is a man between 60 and 70 years old with acute or convalescent COVID-19. Both conserved end residues are trimmed from each CDR3.

>TRBV9|TRBJ2-6
ASSVEVGGGGANVLT
>TRBV30|TRBJ1-4
AWSPGQREKLF
>TRBV5-1|TRBJ2-3
ASSLASGRTDTQY
>TRBV29-1|TRBJ1-5
SAGTGDPNQPQH
>TRBV4-2|TRBJ2-3
ASSQPIRGPQTASTDTQY
>TRBV19|TRBJ1-1
ASSPRQIVVEAF
>TRBV19|TRBJ1-1
ASSFETVNTEAF
>TRBV14|TRBJ1-1
ASSQEPPQMNTEAF
>TRBV18|TRBJ2-7
ASSPQRERVYEQY
>TRBV7-8|TRBJ1-3
ASSFGGPLGGSGNTIY
>TRBV7-6|TRBJ2-3
ASSLEGGGASTDTQY
>TRBV7-9|TRBJ2-1
ASSLSRTGLSYNEQF
>TRBV2|TRBJ2-3
ASSESVRTDTQY